These T cell receptor beta chains were read from a single sample in a study of T cell responses to AZD1222 COVID-19 vaccine. Data came from immunoSEQ multiplex PCR; TCRdb stores just in-frame clones and leaves some out. The data show 85,000 to 90,000 clones, with approximately 89% seen just once and around 2.2% held by the top ten. The sequences come from peripheral blood, collected on day 0 of AZD1222 vaccination. The receptors here all came from an adult in good health. CDR3s include the opening cysteine and the closing phenylalanine or tryptophan. D genes are given only for firm matches. Clone size appears in some rows only: once, few, many, or a class for an expanded clone.

J gene,clone size,V gene,D gene,CDR3 protein,CDR3 DNA
TRBJ2-2,-,TRBV5-1,-,CASRSAGNGELFF,TGCGCCAGCAGATCAGCCGGTAACGGGGAGCTGTTTTTT
TRBJ2-7,-,TRBV28,-,CASSLRIPYEQYF,TGTGCCAGCAGTTTGCGAATCCCCTACGAGCAGTACTTC
TRBJ1-1,-,TRBV19,TRBD1,CASSILGTGTTEAFF,TGTGCCAGTAGTATCCTCGGGACAGGGACCACTGAAGCTTTCTTT
TRBJ2-3,once,TRBV12-3/TRBV12-4,-,CASSPRLGQTQYF,TGTGCCAGCAGTCCACGACTAGGCCAAACGCAGTATTTT
TRBJ1-5,-,TRBV2,-,CASSGSSAPQHF,TGTGCCAGCAGCGGGTCGTCTGCGCCCCAGCATTTT
TRBJ1-1,-,TRBV14,-,CASSPGHLLTEAFF,TGTGCCAGCAGCCCCGGACATCTTCTAACTGAAGCTTTCTTT
TRBJ2-7,-,TRBV7-8,-,CASSRTGPKEEQYF,TGTGCCAGCAGCCGTACCGGGCCGAAAGAGGAGCAGTACTTC
TRBJ2-3,-,TRBV28,TRBD2,CASSSGTSGRMGGDTQYF,TGTGCCAGCAGTTCGGGGACTAGCGGGAGAATGGGTGGAGATACGCAGTATTTT
TRBJ2-3,-,TRBV28,TRBD2,CASSSVAGRGTDTQYF,TGTGCCAGCAGTTCCGTAGCGGGACGAGGCACAGATACGCAGTATTTT
TRBJ1-3,-,TRBV5-1,-,CASSPTTGNTIYF,TGCGCCAGCAGCCCAACGACTGGAAACACCATATATTTT
TRBJ2-7,-,TRBV19,TRBD1,CASSIDSTGAYEQYF,TGTGCCAGTAGTATAGACTCTACAGGGGCCTACGAGCAGTACTTC